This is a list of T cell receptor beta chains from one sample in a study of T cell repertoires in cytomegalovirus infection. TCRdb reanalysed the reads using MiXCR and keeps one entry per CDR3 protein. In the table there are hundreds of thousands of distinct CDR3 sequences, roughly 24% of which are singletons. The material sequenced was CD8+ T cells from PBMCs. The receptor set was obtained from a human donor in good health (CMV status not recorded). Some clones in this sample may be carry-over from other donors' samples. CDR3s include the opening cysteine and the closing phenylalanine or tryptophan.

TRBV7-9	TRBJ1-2	CASSGPRMANYGYTF
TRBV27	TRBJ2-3	CASSTGLAGGPDTQYF
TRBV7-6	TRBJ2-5	CASSLAPNSEETQYF
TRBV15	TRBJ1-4	CATRDRVEFGTGYFRNEKLFF
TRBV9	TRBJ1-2	CASSVGGRAGGRANYGYTF
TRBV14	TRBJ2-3	CASSTGVVSTDTQYF
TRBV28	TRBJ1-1	CASRMDRENAEAFF
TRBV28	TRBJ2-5	CASSWLEQETQYF
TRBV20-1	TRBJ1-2	CSARDPYFNYGYTF
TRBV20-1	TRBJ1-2	CSAGQILNYGYTF
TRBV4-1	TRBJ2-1	CASSQVSSVNEQFF
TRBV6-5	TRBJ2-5	CASSGAGGQETQYF
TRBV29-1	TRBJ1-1	CSVLGGSNTEAFF
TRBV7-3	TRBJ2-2	CASSLEGDYTGELFF
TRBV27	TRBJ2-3	CASRGYQDRGAGDTQYF
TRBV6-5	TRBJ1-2	CASSYEGLGYTF
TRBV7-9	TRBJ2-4	CASSSSTSETGRNIQYF
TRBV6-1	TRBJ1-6	CASSPVPDSPLHF
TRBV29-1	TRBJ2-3	CSVDPFLAGKASTDTQYF
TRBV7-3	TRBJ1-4	CASSLSGTTNEKLFF
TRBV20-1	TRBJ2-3	CSARDGRGLATDTQYF
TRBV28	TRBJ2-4	CASSSPAGGPDIQYF
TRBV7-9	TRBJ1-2	CASSPRTGLSGYTF
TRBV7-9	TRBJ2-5	CASSPEDGETQYF
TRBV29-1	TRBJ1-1	CSVEGRGNTEAFF
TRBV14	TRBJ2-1	CASSSQDSEQFF
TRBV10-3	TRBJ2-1	CAISETGGERDEQFF
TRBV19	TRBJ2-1	CASSIGLAGINEQFF
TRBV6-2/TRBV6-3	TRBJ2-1	CASSFTRGGNYNEQFF
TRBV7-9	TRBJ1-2	CASSTPGNVGYTF
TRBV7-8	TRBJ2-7	CASTLGGRQYEQYF
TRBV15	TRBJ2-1	CATSRTPPIGTGSYNEQFF
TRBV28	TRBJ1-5	CASSSPLGGEQPQHF
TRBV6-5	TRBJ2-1	CASSYSRVRGEQFF
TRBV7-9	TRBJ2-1	CASSILAGASYNEQFF
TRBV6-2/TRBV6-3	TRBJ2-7	CASSYGVNEQYF
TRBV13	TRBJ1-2	CASSLGRRAFNYGYTF
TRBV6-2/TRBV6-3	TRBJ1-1	CASSYSIGDGRDTEAFF
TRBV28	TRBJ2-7	CASTPSGTGALYEQYF
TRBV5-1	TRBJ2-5	CASSTGQMETQYF
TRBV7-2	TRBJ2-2	CASSLPTGVSTGELFF
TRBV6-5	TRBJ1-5	CASRSGFSNQPQHF
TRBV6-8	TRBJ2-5	CASSPWEGALAETQYF
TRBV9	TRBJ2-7	CSSSDPLAGGPDEQYF
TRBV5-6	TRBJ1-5	CASSLVHSNQPQHF
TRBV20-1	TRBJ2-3	CSAGGGERADTQYF
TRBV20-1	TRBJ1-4	CSARDRATPQGKREKLFF
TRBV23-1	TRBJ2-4	CASSQSAGTSSNIQYF
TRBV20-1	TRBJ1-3	CSAQDSPSGNTIYF
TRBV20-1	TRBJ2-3	CSAGGTSGGSDTQYF
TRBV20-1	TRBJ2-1	CSAILRRAGSYNEQFF
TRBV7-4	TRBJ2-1	CASSQWTSGGHRYGYNEQFF
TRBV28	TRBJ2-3	CASSLGGATDTQYF
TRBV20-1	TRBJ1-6	CSAPGAGVYNSPLHF